These 9 T cell receptor beta chains originate from one sample sequenced in a study of OX40 agonist ivuxolimab in advanced cancers. The method was immunoSEQ multiplex PCR; TCRdb's version includes in-frame clones alone and lacks a portion of them. The sample lists 99,000 or so clones; around nine tenths were seen once. The specimen was CD4+ or CD8+ T cells sorted from blood, collected in a trial of the OX40 agonist ivuxolimab. All receptors come from an adult with an advanced solid tumor such as melanoma, head and neck, liver or kidney cancer.

Regarding this clone: The sample contains more than one DNA sequence encoding this CDR3. For the CDR3, the DNA is TGTGCCAGCAGCCCCCGGCCTGGGGGAGAGACCCAGTACTTC. This sequence encodes CASSPRPGGETQYF. This chain connects TRBV5-4 to TRBJ2-5, with D perhaps given as TRBD1 or TRBD2 (5 bases each). Deletions cut 4 bases from V and 4 bases from J, with 14 bases between. The germline V gene encodes CDR1 SGHNT and CDR2 YYREEE (reference sequence). The CDR3 consists of 14 residues. Filled out from reference TRBV5-4 and TRBJ2-5, the complete variable domain reads ETGVTQSPTHLIKTRGQQVTLRCSSQSGHNTVSWYQQALGQGPQFIFQYYREEENGRGNFPPRFSGLQFPNYSSELNVNALELDDSALYLCASSPRPGGETQYFGPGTRLLVL.

This clone was seen only a few times. The rearrangement links TRBV2 to TRBJ1-4; D is unresolved. The germline V and J ends were trimmed by 6 bases and 4 bases, with 15 bases remaining between them. CDR3 size: 15 residues. The germline V gene has CDR1 SNHLY and CDR2 FYNNEI. For the CDR3, the DNA is TGTGCCAGCAGCCCTGACGCGACGGGTAATGAAAAACTGTTTTTT. Protein sequence: CASSPDATGNEKLFF.

The chain links TRBV6-1 to TRBJ1-4; TRBD1 agrees at 9 bases. The germline V gene encodes CDR1 MNHNS and CDR2 SASEGT. With 2 bases clipped from V and 6 bases from J, the junction kept 4 bases outside the gene matches. This CDR3 is 15 amino acids long. The CDR3 spells CASSERGQGYEKLFF. The CDR3 DNA is TGTGCCAGCAGTGAAAGAGGACAGGGGTATGAAAAACTGTTTTTT.

V usage is TRBV11-1 and J usage is TRBJ2-5; perhaps D is TRBD1 or TRBD2 (6 bases each). From germline, CDR1 is SGHAT and CDR2 FQDESV (reference sequence). There are 15 residues in the CDR3. V lost 3 bases to trimming and J lost 6 bases, with 17 bases between them. CDR3 sequence: CASSFTRRGVQTQYF. CDR3 in DNA: TGTGCCAGCAGCTTCACCAGGAGGGGGGTACAGACCCAGTACTTC. The full variable domain, its missing parts supplied by reference TRBV11-1 and TRBJ2-5, is EAEVAQSPRYKITEKSQAVAFWCDPISGHATLYWYRQILGQGPELLVQFQDESVVDDSQLPKDRFSAERLKGVDSTLKIQPAELGDSAMYLCASSFTRRGVQTQYFGPGTRLLVL.

The chain joins TRBV5-1 to TRBJ2-5, with D uncertain. The germline V gene encodes CDR1 SGHRS and CDR2 YFSETQ. V lost 2 bases and J 0 bases, leaving 5 bases between the germline ends. This CDR3 has 13 residues. CDR3 nucleotides: TGCGCCAGCAGCTTCCGGTACCAAGAGACCCAGTACTTC. Translating gives CASSFRYQETQYF.

This clone is a singleton in its sample. The chain's CDR3 is CASSTGQGYGYTF. CDR3 nucleotide sequence: TGTGCCAGCAGTACCGGACAGGGGTACGGCTACACCTTC. The chain links TRBV27 to TRBJ1-2; 9 nucleotides align to TRBD1. The CDR3 totals 13 residues. Looked up from germline, CDR1 is MNHEY and CDR2 is SMNVEV (reference sequence). V lost 5 bases, J lost 8 bases, and 6 bases stayed unmatched.

The chain combines TRBV7-9 with TRBJ2-5; possible D gene TRBD2, 6 bases. Germline V CDR1 and CDR2: SEHNR, FQNEAQ (reference sequence). The CDR3 is made up of 13 amino acids. Deletions cut 1 base from V and 4 bases from J, with 7 bases between. CDR3 amino acids: CASSLDGRETQYF. The CDR3 bases are TGTGCCAGCAGCTTAGACGGGAGAGAGACCCAGTACTTC.

The J gene is TRBJ2-3, the V gene TRBV7-8; D uncertain. This CDR3 is built from 13 residues. CDR1 is SGHVS and CDR2 is FQNEAQ in the germline V gene. V lost 4 bases to trimming and J lost 0 bases, with 5 bases between them. The CDR3 nucleotides read TGTGCCAGCAGCTCGCAAAGCACAGATACGCAGTATTTT. Its translation is CASSSQSTDTQYF.

The CDR3 coding sequence is TGTGCCAGCAGCGGTAACAGGGGAAGCCACGAGCAGTACTTC. The encoded protein is CASSGNRGSHEQYF. V gene TRBV7-2 combines with J gene TRBJ2-7; 7 positions agree with TRBD1. CDR3 length: 14 residues. Unmatched junction bases numbered 9, after V lost 5 bases and J lost 5 bases. Germline V gives CDR1 SGHTA, CDR2 FQGNSA.